This is a list of T cell receptor beta chains from one sample in a study of blood T cells in healthy people across ages. MiXCR, applied by TCRdb to the 5' RACE reads, yields one record per CDR3 protein. The sample holds approximately 1,100,000 distinct CDR3 sequences, 40% to 55% seen once. Sequencing input: blood. These receptors all stem from a woman aged 55-70 years in good health. CDR3s include the opening cysteine and the closing phenylalanine or tryptophan. The order of the fields is CDR3 DNA, CDR3 protein, clone size, V gene, D gene, CDR3 length, J gene. D genes are given only for firm matches. Not all rows give a size; the values are once, few, many and, for expanded clones, a class.

cdr3_nt: TGCAGTGTCAGGGGACGGGGCCCCTCCTACGAGCAGTACTTC; cdr3_aa: CSVRGRGPSYEQYF; clone_size: NA; v_call: TRBV20-1; d_call: NA; cdr3_length: 14; j_call: TRBJ2-7
cdr3_nt: TGTGCCAGCAGCCGAAGTGGGGCAGGTAGCGAAAAACTGTTTTTT; cdr3_aa: CASSRSGAGSEKLFF; clone_size: NA; v_call: TRBV3-1; d_call: NA; cdr3_length: 15; j_call: TRBJ1-4
cdr3_nt: TGTGCCAGCAGCCCCGAGTTGGGGACAGGGCCGGACTACGAGCAGTACTTC; cdr3_aa: CASSPELGTGPDYEQYF; clone_size: few; v_call: TRBV13; d_call: TRBD1; cdr3_length: 17; j_call: TRBJ2-7
cdr3_nt: TGCGCCAGCAGCTTGGTTACGGGATCGAACTATGGCTACACCTTC; cdr3_aa: CASSLVTGSNYGYTF; clone_size: NA; v_call: TRBV5-1; d_call: NA; cdr3_length: 15; j_call: TRBJ1-2
cdr3_nt: TGTGCCAGCAGACTTGGTGGGGCCACTGAAGCTTTCTTT; cdr3_aa: CASRLGGATEAFF; clone_size: NA; v_call: TRBV3-1; d_call: NA; cdr3_length: 13; j_call: TRBJ1-1
cdr3_nt: TGTGCCAGCAGCCAAGTAGGCAATTTAAACATTCAGTACTTC; cdr3_aa: CASSQVGNLNIQYF; clone_size: few; v_call: TRBV3-1; d_call: NA; cdr3_length: 14; j_call: TRBJ2-4
cdr3_nt: TGTGCCAGCAGTTACTCGCGACTAGCGGGTGACGGGACGCAGTATTTT; cdr3_aa: CASSYSRLAGDGTQYF; clone_size: once; v_call: TRBV6-5; d_call: TRBD2; cdr3_length: 16; j_call: TRBJ2-3
cdr3_nt: TGTGCCAGCAGAACAATCCGGGACAGGGCCTACAATGAGCAGTTCTTC; cdr3_aa: CASRTIRDRAYNEQFF; clone_size: few; v_call: TRBV6-5; d_call: TRBD1; cdr3_length: 16; j_call: TRBJ2-1
cdr3_nt: TGCAGTGCTAGAGATAGCGAGGTCGGGTCGCGTGTGACCCAGTACTTC; cdr3_aa: CSARDSEVGSRVTQYF; clone_size: NA; v_call: TRBV20-1; d_call: NA; cdr3_length: 16; j_call: TRBJ2-5
cdr3_nt: TGTGCCAGCTTCGACAGGGGTCGCTCTGGAAACACCATATATTTT; cdr3_aa: CASFDRGRSGNTIYF; clone_size: NA; v_call: TRBV18; d_call: TRBD1; cdr3_length: 15; j_call: TRBJ1-3
cdr3_nt: TGCGCCACCCCCTCGGGGAAGTTGGGCACAGATACGCAGTATTTT; cdr3_aa: CATPSGKLGTDTQYF; clone_size: few; v_call: TRBV5-1; d_call: NA; cdr3_length: 15; j_call: TRBJ2-3
cdr3_nt: TGTGCCAGCAGACTAGCGGGAGGGCTTCACGAGCAGTACTTC; cdr3_aa: CASRLAGGLHEQYF; clone_size: few; v_call: TRBV12-3/TRBV12-4; d_call: TRBD2; cdr3_length: 14; j_call: TRBJ2-7
cdr3_nt: TGTGCCAGCAGTTTAGGGGGCAACCACGAGCAGTACTTC; cdr3_aa: CASSLGGNHEQYF; clone_size: NA; v_call: TRBV12-3/TRBV12-4; d_call: NA; cdr3_length: 13; j_call: TRBJ2-7
cdr3_nt: TGTGCCACCCGTGGGGGGGGAGAGACCCAGTACTTC; cdr3_aa: CATRGGGETQYF; clone_size: few; v_call: TRBV10-3; d_call: TRBD2; cdr3_length: 12; j_call: TRBJ2-5
cdr3_nt: TGCAGTGCTAGATCTAGGGACAGCTCCTACGAGCAGTACTTC; cdr3_aa: CSARSRDSSYEQYF; clone_size: many; v_call: TRBV20-1; d_call: TRBD1; cdr3_length: 14; j_call: TRBJ2-7
cdr3_nt: TGTGCCAGCAGCGTAGACAGGAACTTCTACGAGCAGTACTTC; cdr3_aa: CASSVDRNFYEQYF; clone_size: NA; v_call: TRBV9; d_call: NA; cdr3_length: 14; j_call: TRBJ2-7
cdr3_nt: TGTGCCAGCAGTAACCTGGGACTAGCGGGAGTGACAGATACGCAGTATTTT; cdr3_aa: CASSNLGLAGVTDTQYF; clone_size: NA; v_call: TRBV6-2/TRBV6-3; d_call: TRBD2; cdr3_length: 17; j_call: TRBJ2-3
cdr3_nt: TGCAGTGCTGGGGGTAGCGGGAGGGGCGCAGATACGCAGTATTTT; cdr3_aa: CSAGGSGRGADTQYF; clone_size: NA; v_call: TRBV20-1; d_call: TRBD2; cdr3_length: 15; j_call: TRBJ2-3